Sequencing of this TCR beta chain was carried out in a study of blood T cells in healthy people across ages. General observations from the study: With donor CMV status unknown, expanded clonotype changes were possibly confounded. As age increased, TCR beta diversity per million T cells fell in a roughly linear fashion.

Donors ranged from about 6 to 90 years old and were healthy Caucasians in Russia. Isolated per sample were at least 7 million PBMCs. This clonotype occurred many times. Antigen unknown. The CDR3 spans 15 residues. The germline V gene has CDR1 MNHEY and CDR2 SVGAGI. With V trimmed by 4 bases and J by 2 bases, 6 bases remained unmatched. Alongside a J-beta primer mix, a sample-barcoded 5' primer served in a second PCR lasting roughly 7 to 11 cycles. TCRdb itself ran the 5' RACE reads through MiXCR, one entry per CDR3 protein. The sample carries 550,000 to 800,000 distinct CDR3 sequences, around 20% recorded once.

V is TRBV6-5 and J is TRBJ2-3, with 7 nucleotides matching TRBD1. The TCR was taken from a man between 65 and 85 years old in good health. Sequences were obtained from blood. CDR3 bases: TGTGCCAGCAGTTCTCGACAGGGAGCCACAGATACGCAGTATTTT. This encodes CASSSRQGATDTQYF.